The present T cell receptor beta chain was sequenced within a study of blood T cells in healthy people across ages. About the research overall: Capture by template switching was about one barcoded beta molecule per two T cells. General study points: Measured against age, TCR beta diversity per million T cells decreased in a roughly linear manner.

This CDR3 contains 12 residues. Germline CDR1 is GTSNPN and CDR2 is SVGIG (reference sequence). V lost 4 bases and J 5 bases, leaving 9 bases between the germline ends. Primed by a sample-barcoded 5' primer and a J-beta primer mix, a second PCR proceeded for 7 to 11 cycles. Each TCR beta cDNA got a 12-nucleotide random molecular identifier. All samples gave at least 2.5 million CDR3-containing paired-end reads. One entry per CDR3 protein results from TCRdb running MiXCR on the 5' RACE reads. The repertoire consists of roughly 680,000 distinct CDR3 sequences, with around 52% occurring once and the leading ten covering approximately 15%. This clonotype was detected many times. Its matching antigen is unknown.

Sequencing input: blood. The chain couples TRBV30 to TRBJ2-1, with unresolved D. The sequence derives from a woman of 80 years or more in good health. For the CDR3, the DNA is TGTGCCTGGAAGGCTAGGAACAATGAGCAGTTCTTC. Translating it yields CAWKARNNEQFF. The whole variable domain, filled in from reference TRBV30 and TRBJ2-1, reads SQTIHQWPATLVQPVGSPLSLECTVEGTSNPNLYWYRQAAGRGLQLLFYSVGIGQISSEVPQNLSASRPQDRQFILSSKKLLLSDSGFYLCAWKARNNEQFFGPGTRLTVL.